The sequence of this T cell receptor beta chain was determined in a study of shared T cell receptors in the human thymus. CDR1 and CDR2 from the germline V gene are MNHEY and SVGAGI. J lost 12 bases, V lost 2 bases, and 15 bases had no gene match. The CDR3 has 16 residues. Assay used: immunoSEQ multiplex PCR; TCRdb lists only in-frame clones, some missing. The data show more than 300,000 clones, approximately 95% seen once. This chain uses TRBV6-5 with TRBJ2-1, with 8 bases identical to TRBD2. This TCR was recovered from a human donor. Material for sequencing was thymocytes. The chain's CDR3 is CASSYRVTSGPEGQFF. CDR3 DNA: TGTGCCAGCAGTTACAGGGTCACTAGCGGCCCGGAGGGGCAGTTCTTC.